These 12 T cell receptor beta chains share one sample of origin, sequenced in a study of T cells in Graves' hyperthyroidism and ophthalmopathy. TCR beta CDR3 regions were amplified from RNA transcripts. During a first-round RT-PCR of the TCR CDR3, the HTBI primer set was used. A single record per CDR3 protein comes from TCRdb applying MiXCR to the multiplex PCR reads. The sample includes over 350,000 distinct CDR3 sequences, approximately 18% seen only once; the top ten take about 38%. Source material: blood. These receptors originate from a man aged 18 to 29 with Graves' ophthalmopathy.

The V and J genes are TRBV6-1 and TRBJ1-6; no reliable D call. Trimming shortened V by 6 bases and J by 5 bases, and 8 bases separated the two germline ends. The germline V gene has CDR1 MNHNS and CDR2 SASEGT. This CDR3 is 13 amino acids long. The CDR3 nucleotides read TGTGCCAGCAGAGGGCAGAATAATTCACCCCTCCACTTT. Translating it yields CASRGQNNSPLHF.

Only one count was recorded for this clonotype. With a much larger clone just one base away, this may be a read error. CDR3 residues: CASRRAGGTGELLF. CDR3 nucleotide sequence: TGTGCCAGCCGTCGGGCGGGAGGCACCGGGGAGCTGCTTTTT. V and J are TRBV13 and TRBJ2-2; 8 nucleotides align to TRBD2. This CDR3 contains 14 residues. Germline V gene sequence: CDR1 PRHDT, CDR2 FYEKMQ (reference sequence).

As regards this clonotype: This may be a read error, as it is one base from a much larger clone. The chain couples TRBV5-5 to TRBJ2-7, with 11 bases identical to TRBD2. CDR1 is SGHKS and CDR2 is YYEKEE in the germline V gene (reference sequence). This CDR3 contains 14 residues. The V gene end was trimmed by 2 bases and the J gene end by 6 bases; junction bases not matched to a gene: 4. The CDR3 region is CASSLTSGGIEQYF. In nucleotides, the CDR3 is TGTGCCAGCAGCTTAACTAGCGGGGGAATCGAGCAGTACTTC. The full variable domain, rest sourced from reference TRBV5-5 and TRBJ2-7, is DAGVTQSPTHLIKTRGQQVTLRCSPISGHKSVSWYQQVLGQGPQFIFQYYEKEERGRGNFPDRFSARQFPNYSSELNVNALLLGDSALYLCASSLTSGGIEQYFGPGTRLTVT.

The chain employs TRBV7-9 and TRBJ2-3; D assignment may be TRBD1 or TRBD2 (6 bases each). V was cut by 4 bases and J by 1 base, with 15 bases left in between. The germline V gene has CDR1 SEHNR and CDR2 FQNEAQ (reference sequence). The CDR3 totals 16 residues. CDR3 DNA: TGTGCCAGCAGCTCCGGTCGGGGGCCTCGCACAGATACGCAGTATTTT. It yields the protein CASSSGRGPRTDTQYF.

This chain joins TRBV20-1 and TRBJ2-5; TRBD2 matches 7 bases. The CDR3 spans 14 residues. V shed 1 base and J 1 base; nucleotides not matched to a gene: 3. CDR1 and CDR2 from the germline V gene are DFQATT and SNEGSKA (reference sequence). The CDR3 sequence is CSARGGSPQETQYF. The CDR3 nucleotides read TGCAGTGCTAGAGGCGGGAGCCCCCAAGAGACCCAGTACTTC.

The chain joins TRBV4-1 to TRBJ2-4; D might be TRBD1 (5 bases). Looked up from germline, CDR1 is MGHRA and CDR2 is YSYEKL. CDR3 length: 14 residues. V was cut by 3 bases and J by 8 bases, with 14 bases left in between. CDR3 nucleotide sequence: TGCGCCAGCAGCCAGAGACAGATAATGGACATTCAGTACTTC. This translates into CASSQRQIMDIQYF.

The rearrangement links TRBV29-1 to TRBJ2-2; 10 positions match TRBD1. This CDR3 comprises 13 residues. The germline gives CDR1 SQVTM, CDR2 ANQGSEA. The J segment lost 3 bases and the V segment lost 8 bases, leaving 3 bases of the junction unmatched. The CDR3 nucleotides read TGCAGCACGACAGGGGGCGACACCGGGGAGCTGTTTTTT. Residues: CSTTGGDTGELFF.

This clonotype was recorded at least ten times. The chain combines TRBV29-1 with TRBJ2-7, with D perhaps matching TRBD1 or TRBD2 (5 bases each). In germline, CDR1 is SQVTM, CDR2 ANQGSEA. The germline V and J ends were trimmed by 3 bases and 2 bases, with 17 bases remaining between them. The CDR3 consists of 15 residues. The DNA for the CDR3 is TGCAGCGTTGACACGGGGCAAGGGGCAACCTACGAGCAGTACTTC. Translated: CSVDTGQGATYEQYF.

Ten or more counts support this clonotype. The CDR3 sequence: CASSHRGRGVNSPLHF. CDR3 coding DNA: TGTGCCAGCAGCCACAGGGGGAGGGGCGTTAATTCACCCCTCCACTTT. The J gene is TRBJ1-6, the V gene TRBV3-1; 7 bases are shared with TRBD1. Germline lookup yields CDR1 LGHDT and CDR2 YNNKEL (reference sequence). There are 16 residues in the CDR3. J was trimmed by 6 bases and V by 3 bases; bases with no gene match: 8.

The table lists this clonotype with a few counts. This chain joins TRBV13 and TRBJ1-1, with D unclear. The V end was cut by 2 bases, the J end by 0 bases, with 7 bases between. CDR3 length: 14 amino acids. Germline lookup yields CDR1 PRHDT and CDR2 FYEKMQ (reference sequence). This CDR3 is CASSLKGMNTEAFF. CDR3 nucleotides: TGTGCCAGCAGCTTAAAGGGAATGAACACTGAAGCTTTCTTT.

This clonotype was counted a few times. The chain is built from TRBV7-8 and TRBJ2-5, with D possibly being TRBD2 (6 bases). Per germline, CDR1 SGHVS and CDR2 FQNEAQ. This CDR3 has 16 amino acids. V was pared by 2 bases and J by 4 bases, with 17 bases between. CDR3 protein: CASSLFGGVSVETQYF. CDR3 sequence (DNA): TGTGCCAGCAGCTTATTTGGCGGGGTTTCTGTAGAGACCCAGTACTTC.

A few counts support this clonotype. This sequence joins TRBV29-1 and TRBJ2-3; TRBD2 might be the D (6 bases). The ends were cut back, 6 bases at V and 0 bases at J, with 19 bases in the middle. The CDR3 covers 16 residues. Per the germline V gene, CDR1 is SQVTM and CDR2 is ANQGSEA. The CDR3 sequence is CSVPAGRGRSTDTQYF. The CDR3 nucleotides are TGCAGCGTCCCAGCTGGCCGGGGGAGAAGCACAGATACGCAGTATTTT.